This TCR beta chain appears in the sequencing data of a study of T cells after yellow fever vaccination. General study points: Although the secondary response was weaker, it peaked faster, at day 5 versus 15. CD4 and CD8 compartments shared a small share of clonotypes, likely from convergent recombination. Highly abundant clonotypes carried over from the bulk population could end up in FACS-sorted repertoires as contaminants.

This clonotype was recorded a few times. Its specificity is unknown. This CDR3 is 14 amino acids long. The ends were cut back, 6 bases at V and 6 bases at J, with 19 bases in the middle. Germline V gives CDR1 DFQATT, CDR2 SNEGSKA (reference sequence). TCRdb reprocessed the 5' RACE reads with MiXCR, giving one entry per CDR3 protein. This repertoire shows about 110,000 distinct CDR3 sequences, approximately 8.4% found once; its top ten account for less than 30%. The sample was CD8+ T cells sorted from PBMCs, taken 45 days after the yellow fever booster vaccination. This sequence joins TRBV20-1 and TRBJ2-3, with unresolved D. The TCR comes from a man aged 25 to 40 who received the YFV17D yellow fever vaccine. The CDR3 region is CSADTGTVVDTQYF. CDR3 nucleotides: TGCAGTGCAGACACGGGTACGGTGGTGGATACGCAGTATTTT.